Below, 27 T cell receptor beta chains from the same sample are listed, as sequenced in a study of T cell repertoires in ileal Crohn's disease. Only in-frame clones appear in the TCRdb table, and some are missing; sequencing was by immunoSEQ multiplex PCR. The top ten clones hold roughly 2% of a sample with about 59,000 clones, roughly 89% of them seen once. The time point: neoterminal ileum biopsy at postoperative endoscopy, about 6 months after surgery. Sequenced: ileal tissue. The source is an adult with Crohn's disease.

The V call is TRBV11-3, the J call TRBJ2-7, with D unresolved. V was pared by 5 bases and J by 4 bases, with 9 bases between. The CDR3 extends over 12 amino acids. Germline lookup yields CDR1 SGHNT and CDR2 YENEEA. The chain's CDR3 is CASSNGGYEQYF. The CDR3 region has the DNA TGTGCCAGCAGCAACGGCGGATACGAGCAGTACTTC.

The gene calls are TRBV29-1 and TRBJ2-5; TRBD1 might be the D (6 bases). V lost 6 bases and J 5 bases, leaving 13 bases between the germline ends. The CDR3 is 12 amino acids. Per the germline V gene, CDR1 is SQVTM and CDR2 is ANQGSEA. For the CDR3, the DNA is TGCAGCGTCCCGTGGCAGGGGGAGACCCAGTACTTC. Its translation: CSVPWQGETQYF.

The rearrangement links TRBV5-1 to TRBJ1-6, with D maybe TRBD1 (6 bases). Trimming cost V 4 bases and J 9 bases, with 17 bases left between them. Looked up from germline, CDR1 is SGHRS and CDR2 is YFSETQ. The CDR3 runs 15 residues. The CDR3 DNA reads as TGCGCCAGCAGCCCCGGGCCGGACAGTGGTTCACCCCTCCACTTT. Its translation is CASSPGPDSGSPLHF.

This clone has a handful of counts. The chain combines TRBV5-4 with TRBJ1-1; D not certain. Trimming pared 5 bases from V and 8 bases from J, leaving 16 bases between. Looked up from germline, CDR1 is SGHNT and CDR2 is YYREEE (reference sequence). The CDR3 totals 13 residues. For the CDR3, the DNA is TGTGCCAGCAGATTTAAGTGGTCACTCGAAGCTTTCTTT. Its protein is CASRFKWSLEAFF. The complete variable domain, with remaining parts taken from reference TRBV5-4 and TRBJ1-1, reads ETGVTQSPTHLIKTRGQQVTLRCSSQSGHNTVSWYQQALGQGPQFIFQYYREEENGRGNFPPRFSGLQFPNYSSELNVNALELDDSALYLCASRFKWSLEAFFGQGTRLTVV.

This chain links TRBV9 with TRBJ2-2; the D gene is possibly TRBD2 (5 bases). Germline V gene data show CDR1 as SGDLS and CDR2 as YYNGEE. The V end lost 3 bases, the J end lost 3 bases, and 15 bases lay between the germline ends. This CDR3 contains 16 residues. The CDR3 nucleotides read TGTGCCAGCAGCGGATGGCACAGCGGTTACACCGGGGAGCTGTTTTTT. Protein sequence: CASSGWHSGYTGELFF.

The gene calls are TRBV4-3 and TRBJ2-1; the D gene is possibly TRBD1 (6 bases). Germline V gene data show CDR1 as LGHNA and CDR2 as YSLEER. The CDR3 is made up of 19 amino acids. V was pared by 6 bases and J by 4 bases, with 28 bases between. As DNA, the CDR3 is TGCGCCAGCAGTGATACAAGTAGTTATACGGGACACGATTACAATGAGCAGTTCTTC. This codes for CASSDTSSYTGHDYNEQFF.

V and J are TRBV30 and TRBJ1-4; no reliable D call. Germline assignment: CDR1 GTSNPN and CDR2 SVGIG (reference sequence). The V and J ends lost 6 bases and 7 bases respectively, with 15 bases between them. The length of the CDR3 is 13 residues. The CDR3 sequence is CACLVRYGEKLFF. CDR3 coding DNA: TGTGCCTGTCTAGTCCGCTACGGTGAAAAACTGTTTTTT.

The chain joins TRBV5-6 to TRBJ2-7; TRBD2 matches at 11 bases. The length of the CDR3 is 13 residues. The J segment lost 5 bases and the V segment lost 3 bases, leaving 1 base of the junction unmatched. CDR1 and CDR2 from the germline V gene are SGHDT and YYEEEE. This CDR3 reads CASSSGLADEQYF. The CDR3 DNA follows: TGTGCCAGCAGCTCGGGACTAGCGGACGAGCAGTACTTC.

V usage is TRBV2 and J usage is TRBJ1-5; D remains ambiguous. CDR1 SNHLY and CDR2 FYNNEI come from the germline V gene. V gave up 5 bases and J gave up 7 bases, with 12 bases separating them. The CDR3 contains 13 residues. CDR3 sequence: CASSPRREQPQHF. In nucleotides, the CDR3 is TGTGCCAGCAGTCCTAGGAGGGAGCAGCCCCAGCATTTT.

This clone occurred once. This CDR3 is CSVDQGSNQPQHF. CDR3 sequence (DNA): TGCAGCGTTGACCAGGGCAGCAATCAGCCCCAGCATTTT. The chain combines TRBV29-1 with TRBJ1-5, with a tentative D call TRBD1 (5 bases). The CDR3 runs to 13 residues. Germline V gene sequence: CDR1 SQVTM, CDR2 ANQGSEA. Deletions cut 3 bases from V and 1 base from J, with 7 bases between.

The J gene is TRBJ2-2, the V gene TRBV18; the D is unclear. The CDR3 consists of 15 residues. Germline-derived CDR1 and CDR2 are KGHSH and LQKENI. The V gene lost 3 bases and the J gene lost 8 bases, with 16 bases spanning the gap. This CDR3 reads CASSPNPLTSGELFF. The CDR3 DNA is TGTGCCAGCTCACCCAACCCGCTAACGTCGGGGGAGCTGTTTTTT.

The chain is built from TRBV29-1 and TRBJ1-2; D remains unclear. The germline V gene has CDR1 SQVTM and CDR2 ANQGSEA. The CDR3 is 13 residues long. Trimming pared 6 bases from V and 4 bases from J, leaving 15 bases between. The CDR3 sequence: CSVGKAGSYGYTF. The CDR3 DNA sequence: TGCAGCGTCGGAAAAGCGGGGTCCTATGGCTACACCTTC.

V and J are TRBV20-1 and TRBJ2-1, with TRBD1 identical over 9 bases. The germline gives CDR1 DFQATT, CDR2 SNEGSKA (reference sequence). CDR3 length: 11 amino acids. V lost 7 bases and J lost 5; bases outside the gene matches: 0. The CDR3 DNA sequence: TGCAGTGGGGACAGGGACAATGAGCAGTTCTTC. The encoded protein is CSGDRDNEQFF.

The CDR3 region is CASSPDRWGYTEAFF. The CDR3 bases are TGTGCCAGTAGTCCCGACAGGTGGGGATACACTGAAGCTTTCTTT. The V and J genes are TRBV19 and TRBJ1-1; D is possibly TRBD1 (6 bases). This CDR3 region has 15 residues. Looked up from germline, CDR1 is LNHDA and CDR2 is SQIVND (reference sequence). V was pared by 5 bases and J by 3 bases, with 16 bases between.

This chain uses TRBV2 with TRBJ2-7; weak D call: TRBD1 (6 bases). Trimming took 4 bases from V and 2 from J, leaving 12 bases between them. Germline lookup yields CDR1 SNHLY and CDR2 FYNNEI. The CDR3 has 14 residues. CDR3 in DNA: TGTGCCAGCAGTGCCGGGACACCGACCTACGAGCAGTACTTC. Translating it yields CASSAGTPTYEQYF.

This sequence joins TRBV28 and TRBJ1-6, with 7 bases lining up with TRBD1. The germline V gene encodes CDR1 MDHEN and CDR2 SYDVKM. The CDR3 contains 16 residues. The V segment lost 4 bases and the J segment 6 bases; nucleotides outside the gene matches: 9. The CDR3 sequence is CASSSQQGFINSPLHF. CDR3 coding DNA: TGTGCCAGCAGTTCCCAACAGGGGTTCATTAATTCACCCCTCCACTTT. Full variable domain (outside the CDR3, taken from reference TRBV28 and TRBJ1-6): DVKVTQSSRYLVKRTGEKVFLECVQDMDHENMFWYRQDPGLGLRLIYFSYDVKMKEKGDIPEGYSVSREKKERFSLILESASTNQTSMYLCASSSQQGFINSPLHFGNGTRLTVT.

The chain recombines TRBV7-9 with TRBJ1-1; D not resolved. Looked up from germline, CDR1 is SEHNR and CDR2 is FQNEAQ (reference sequence). V was shortened by 7 bases and J by 1 base, with 10 bases between the two germline ends. The CDR3 is made up of 13 amino acids. The CDR3 protein is CASNEGWNTEAFF. Here the CDR3 DNA reads TGTGCCAGCAACGAGGGTTGGAACACTGAAGCTTTCTTT.

This chain links TRBV19 with TRBJ1-5; 8 nucleotides line up with TRBD1. From germline, CDR1 is LNHDA and CDR2 SQIVND (reference sequence). The CDR3 contains 12 residues. V trimming: 7 bases; J trimming: 7 bases; junction bases outside the gene matches: 3. The CDR3 DNA reads as TGTGCCAGTAACGGACAGGGCCAGCCCCAGCATTTT. This gives the protein CASNGQGQPQHF.

This sequence joins TRBV11-2 and TRBJ1-1; TRBD1 matches at 7 bases. V lost 5 bases to trimming and J lost 2 bases; unmatched junction nucleotides: 11. CDR3 size: 16 residues. Per germline, CDR1 SGHAT and CDR2 FQNNGV. The CDR3 nucleotides read TGTGCCAGCAGCGTACGAAGGGACAGCCTAAACACTGAAGCTTTCTTT. Protein product: CASSVRRDSLNTEAFF.

This chain links TRBV11-3 with TRBJ2-3, with TRBD1 matching 8 bases. The trim removed 6 bases at V and 7 bases at J, leaving 9 bases unmatched. The CDR3 has 14 amino acids. From germline, CDR1 is SGHNT and CDR2 YENEEA. The CDR3 coding sequence is TGTGCCAGCAGGCCAGGGGGCCTCGAGAATACGCAGTATTTT. Its translation: CASRPGGLENTQYF. The full variable domain, rest sourced from reference TRBV11-3 and TRBJ2-3, is EAGVVQSPRYKIIEKKQPVAFWCNPISGHNTLYWYLQNLGQGPELLIRYENEEAVDDSQLPKDRFSAERLKGVDSTLKIQPAELGDSAVYLCASRPGGLENTQYFGPGTRLTVL.

This sequence joins TRBV5-1 and TRBJ1-1, with 7 nucleotides matching TRBD1. The CDR3 extends over 15 amino acids. V dropped 8 bases and J dropped 4; count of bases not matched to a gene: 14. In germline, CDR1 is SGHRS, CDR2 YFSETQ. The CDR3 nucleotides are TGCGCCAGTCGTGACAGGGTCGAGACGGGCACTGAAGCTTTCTTT. This encodes CASRDRVETGTEAFF.

As concerns this clone: This sample includes further DNA sequences coding for the same CDR3. The rearrangement uses TRBV5-1 and TRBJ2-1; D is possibly TRBD2 (5 bases). Trimming pared 0 bases from V and 6 bases from J, leaving 7 bases between. From germline, CDR1 is SGHRS and CDR2 YFSETQ. The CDR3 contains 13 residues. The CDR3 DNA reads TGCGCCAGCAGCTTGGGCGAGGGCAATGAGCAGTTCTTC. Translation gives CASSLGEGNEQFF.

The CDR3 region has the DNA TGTGCCAGCACTCCAGGGAGGAACGAGCAGTACTTC. Protein product: CASTPGRNEQYF. The chain couples TRBV2 to TRBJ2-7; weak D call: TRBD2 (6 bases). CDR1 and CDR2 from the germline V gene are SNHLY and FYNNEI. The V end lost 7 bases, the J end lost 5 bases, and 12 bases lay between the germline ends. The CDR3 length is 12 residues. Full variable domain (remainder filled in from reference TRBV2 and TRBJ2-7): EPEVTQTPSHQVTQMGQEVILRCVPISNHLYFYWYRQILGQKVEFLVSFYNNEISEKSEIFDDQFSVERPDGSNFTLKIRSTKLEDSAMYFCASTPGRNEQYFGPGTRLTVT.

The chain carries TRBV30 and TRBJ2-1; TRBD2 aligns across 7 bases. CDR3 size: 14 residues. Germline CDR1 GTSNPN, CDR2 SVGIG (reference sequence). The junction had 8 bases not matched to a gene; V was cut back by 1 base and J by 8 bases. The CDR3 bases are TGTGCCTGGAGTGCGATCAGACGGGGGGATGAGCAGTTCTTC. Translation gives CAWSAIRRGDEQFF.

J is TRBJ2-2 and V is TRBV5-1, with TRBD2 as a possible D gene (6 bases). CDR3 length: 14 residues. Germline values: CDR1 SGHRS, CDR2 YFSETQ. The ends were cut back, 4 bases at V and 6 bases at J, with 13 bases in the middle. The CDR3 protein is CASSPSGVPGELFF. CDR3 sequence (DNA): TGCGCCAGCAGCCCATCGGGGGTACCCGGGGAGCTGTTTTTT. The variable domain in full, completed from reference TRBV5-1 and TRBJ2-2, reads KAGVTQTPRYLIKTRGQQVTLSCSPISGHRSVSWYQQTPGQGLQFLFEYFSETQRNKGNFPGRFSGRQFSNSRSEMNVSTLELGDSALYLCASSPSGVPGELFFGEGSRLTVL.

V and J are TRBV4-2 and TRBJ2-7; 9 bases map to TRBD2. The CDR3 consists of 17 residues. Trimming removed 1 base from V and 2 bases from J; junction bases left unmatched: 9. The V gene's germline CDR1 is LGHNA and CDR2 YNFKEQ. Here the CDR3 DNA reads TGTGCCAGCAGCCAAGTTTCCGCGGGAGGGCCCCCCTACGAGCAGTACTTC. It codes for CASSQVSAGGPPYEQYF.

The rearrangement uses TRBV29-1 and TRBJ1-3; 7 positions agree with TRBD1. With V trimmed by 6 bases and J by 0 bases, 8 bases remained unmatched. The CDR3 has 15 residues. Germline-derived CDR1 and CDR2 are SQVTM and ANQGSEA. CDR3 in DNA: TGCAGCGTGACACTGGGACAGAACTCTGGAAACACCATATATTTT. It translates to CSVTLGQNSGNTIYF.